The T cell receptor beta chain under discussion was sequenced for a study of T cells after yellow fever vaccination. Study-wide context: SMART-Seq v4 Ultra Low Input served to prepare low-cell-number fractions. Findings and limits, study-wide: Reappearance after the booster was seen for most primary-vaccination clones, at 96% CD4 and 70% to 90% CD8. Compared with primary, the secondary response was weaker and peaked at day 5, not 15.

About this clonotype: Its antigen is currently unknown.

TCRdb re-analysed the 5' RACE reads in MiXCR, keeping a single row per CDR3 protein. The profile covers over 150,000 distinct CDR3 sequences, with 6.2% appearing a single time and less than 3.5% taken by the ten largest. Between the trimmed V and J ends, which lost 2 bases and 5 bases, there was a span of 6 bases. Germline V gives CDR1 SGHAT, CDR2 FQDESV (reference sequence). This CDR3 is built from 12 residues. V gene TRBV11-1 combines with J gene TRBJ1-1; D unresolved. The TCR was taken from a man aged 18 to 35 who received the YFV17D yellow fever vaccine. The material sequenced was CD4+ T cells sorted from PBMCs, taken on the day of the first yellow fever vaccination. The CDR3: CASSLSFTEAFF. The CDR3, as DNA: TGTGCCAGCAGCTTATCTTTTACTGAAGCTTTCTTT. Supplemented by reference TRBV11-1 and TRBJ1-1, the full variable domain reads EAEVAQSPRYKITEKSQAVAFWCDPISGHATLYWYRQILGQGPELLVQFQDESVVDDSQLPKDRFSAERLKGVDSTLKIQPAELGDSAMYLCASSLSFTEAFFGQGTRLTVV.